What follows are 10 T cell receptor beta chains derived from one specimen sequenced in a study of CD8+ T cells in alopecia areata. The sequencing template was cDNA reverse transcribed from extracted RNA. Data came from immunoSEQ multiplex PCR; TCRdb stores just in-frame clones and leaves some out. The repertoire includes roughly 250,000 clones, roughly two thirds of them detected once, and approximately 1.2% sits in the top ten. This sample comprised CD4+ T cells sorted from blood, obtained at week 0. The receptors originated from a human donor with alopecia areata.

The V and J genes are TRBV30 and TRBJ2-2, with 11 nucleotides matching TRBD1. Germline CDR1 and CDR2: GTSNPN and SVGIG (reference sequence). This CDR3 has 13 amino acids. J was trimmed by 4 bases and V by 7 bases; bases with no gene match: 2. The CDR3 protein is CALDRGPTGELFF. The CDR3 coding sequence is TGTGCCTTGGACAGGGGGCCCACCGGGGAGCTGTTTTTT.

This chain joins TRBV4-2 and TRBJ2-1, with 7 bases aligning to TRBD2. The germline CDR1 and CDR2 sequences are LGHNA and YNFKEQ. Trimming removed 1 base from V and 7 bases from J; junction bases left unmatched: 4. This CDR3 has 14 amino acids. The CDR3 is CASSQAGTMNEQFF. CDR3 DNA sequence: TGTGCCAGCAGCCAAGCCGGGACTATGAATGAGCAGTTCTTC.

The chain couples TRBV27 to TRBJ1-5; the D is unclear. CDR1 and CDR2 from the germline V gene are MNHEY and SMNVEV (reference sequence). Trimming cost V 6 bases and J 6 bases, with 18 bases left between them. The CDR3 contains 15 residues. CDR3 in amino acids: CASRASAMRRQPQHF. In nucleotides, the CDR3 is TGTGCCAGCAGGGCCTCGGCCATGCGACGTCAGCCCCAGCATTTT.

The chain employs TRBV2 and TRBJ2-3; D is perhaps TRBD1 (6 bases). Trimming cost V 5 bases and J 3 bases, with 9 bases left between them. This CDR3 is built from 13 residues. Germline CDR1 and CDR2: SNHLY and FYNNEI. As DNA, the CDR3 is TGTGCCAGCAGTTACAGGGTGACAGATACGCAGTATTTT. It is translated as CASSYRVTDTQYF.

This sequence joins TRBV29-1 and TRBJ1-2, with D perhaps matching TRBD1 (5 bases). CDR3 length: 15 residues. Deletions cut 4 bases from V and 6 bases from J, with 21 bases between. Germline lookup yields CDR1 SQVTM and CDR2 ANQGSEA. The CDR3 protein is CSVAGRSTPSDGYTF. As DNA, the CDR3 is TGCAGCGTTGCGGGACGGTCAACGCCATCCGATGGCTACACCTTC.

The CDR3 bases are TGTGCCTGGCGCGCCGGACAGGGAATCGGCGAGCAGTACTTC. Protein sequence: CAWRAGQGIGEQYF. V gene TRBV30 combines with J gene TRBJ2-7; 8 bases are a match to TRBD1. Per germline, CDR1 GTSNPN and CDR2 SVGIG (reference sequence). This CDR3 contains 14 residues. J lost 6 bases, V lost 5 bases, and 12 bases had no gene match.

Here the CDR3 DNA reads TGCAGCGTTGACTACATACAAGAGACCCAGTACTTC. It translates to CSVDYIQETQYF. This chain links TRBV29-1 with TRBJ2-5; D not resolved. The ends were cut back, 3 bases at V and 2 bases at J, with 7 bases in the middle. This CDR3 is built from 12 residues. Germline CDR1 SQVTM, CDR2 ANQGSEA.

The V and J genes are TRBV29-1 and TRBJ2-7; D assignment may be TRBD1 or TRBD2 (5 bases each). Trimming pared 7 bases from V and 2 bases from J, leaving 24 bases between. This CDR3 has 16 residues. Germline assignment: CDR1 SQVTM and CDR2 ANQGSEA. The CDR3 here is CSGRPGTRRRTYEQYF. DNA of the CDR3: TGCAGCGGGCGGCCAGGGACCCGCCGACGGACCTACGAGCAGTACTTC.

The chain recombines TRBV7-2 with TRBJ2-5; unclear D gene. The CDR3 covers 12 residues. Germline CDR1 is SGHTA and CDR2 is FQGNSA. Trimming shortened V by 4 bases and J by 5 bases, and 8 bases separated the two germline ends. For the CDR3, the DNA is TGTGCCAGCAGCTGGGGTTTGGAGACCCAGTACTTC. Protein sequence: CASSWGLETQYF.

This sequence joins TRBV10-3 and TRBJ1-2; 9 positions match TRBD1. CDR3 length: 14 amino acids. With 6 bases clipped from V and 4 bases from J, the junction kept 6 bases outside the gene matches. Germline V gene data show CDR1 as ENHRY and CDR2 as SYGVKD. CDR3 sequence (DNA): TGTGCCATCAGCGGGGCGACAGGGGGCTATGGCTACACCTTC. As protein: CAISGATGGYGYTF.